The TCR beta chain under discussion was sequenced for a study of CXCR3-negative and CXCR3-positive naive CD8 T cells. Study-level findings and limits: Naive cells that were CXCR3-positive had more hydrophobic TRB CDR3s (compared with CXCR3-negative naive cells). Similar levels of surface CD5 were seen between naive subsets; TCR strength was inferred from TRB CDR3 properties.

Naive CD8+ T cells showed a CD45RO-CCR7+CD27+CD95- phenotype. Concerning this clonotype itself: Its specificity is not known.

In germline, CDR1 is SQVTM, CDR2 ANQGSEA. The CDR3 is 14 amino acids. UMI labels and 5' RACE were used to prepare the TRB cDNA libraries. TCRdb re-called the 5' RACE reads and shows each CDR3 protein once, DNA omitted. Its table lists tens of thousands of distinct CDR3 sequences. Sequencing was performed on naive CXCR3+ CD8+ T cells from blood. This sample's subset: CD45RO-CCR7+CD27+CD95- naive CD8+ T cells expressing CXCR3 (TNR3+). The clonotype was recovered from a human donor in good health. Some clones in this sample may be carry-over from other donors' samples. The V call is TRBV29-1, the J call TRBJ2-5; TCRdb indicates TRBD1, and absent DNA this call remains unverified. CDR3 region: CSVERQGFQETQYF.